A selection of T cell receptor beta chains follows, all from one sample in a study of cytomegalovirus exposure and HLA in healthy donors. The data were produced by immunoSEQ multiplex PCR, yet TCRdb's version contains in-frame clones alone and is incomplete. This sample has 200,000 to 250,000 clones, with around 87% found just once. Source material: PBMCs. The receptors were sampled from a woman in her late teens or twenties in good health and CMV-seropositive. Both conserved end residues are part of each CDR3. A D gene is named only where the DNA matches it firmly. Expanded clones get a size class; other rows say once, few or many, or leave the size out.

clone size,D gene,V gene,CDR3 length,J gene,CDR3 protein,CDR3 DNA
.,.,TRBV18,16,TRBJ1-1,CASSPPLGSGAPEAFF,TGTGCCAGCTCACCACCGTTAGGGTCAGGGGCCCCTGAAGCTTTCTTT
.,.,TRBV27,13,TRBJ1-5,CASSPDRDQPQHF,TGTGCCAGCAGTCCTGACCGGGATCAGCCCCAGCATTTT
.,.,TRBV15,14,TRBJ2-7,CATSIAPSSYEQYF,TGTGCCACCAGCATAGCGCCGAGCTCCTACGAGCAGTACTTC
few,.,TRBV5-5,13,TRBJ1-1,CASSVQGNTEAFF,TGTGCCAGCAGCGTACAGGGGAACACTGAAGCTTTCTTT
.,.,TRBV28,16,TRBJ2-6,CASSADSDAGANVLTF,TGTGCCAGCAGTGCTGACAGTGATGCCGGGGCCAACGTCCTGACTTTC
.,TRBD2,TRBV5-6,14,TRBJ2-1,CASSSRTSGSHRFF,TGTGCCAGCAGCTCCCGGACTAGCGGGAGTCACCGGTTCTTC
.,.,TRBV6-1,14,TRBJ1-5,CASSETGSNQPQHF,TGTGCCAGCAGTGAGACAGGCAGCAATCAGCCCCAGCATTTT
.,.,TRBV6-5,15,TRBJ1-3,CASSRSRFAGNTIYF,TGTGCCAGCAGCCGATCGAGGTTTGCTGGAAACACCATATATTTT
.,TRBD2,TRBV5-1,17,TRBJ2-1,CASSLGLREGPYNEQFF,TGCGCCAGCAGCTTGGGTTTGCGGGAGGGCCCCTACAATGAGCAGTTCTTC
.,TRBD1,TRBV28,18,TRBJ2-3,CASSPRFGRGRVTDTQYF,TGTGCCAGCAGTCCTCGATTTGGTAGGGGGCGCGTCACAGATACGCAGTATTTT
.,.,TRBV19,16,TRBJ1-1,CASIMRRGRLDTEAFF,TGTGCCAGTATTATGCGTAGGGGTCGCCTTGACACTGAAGCTTTCTTT
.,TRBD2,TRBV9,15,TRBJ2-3,CASSVQAGITDTQYF,TGTGCCAGCAGCGTCCAAGCGGGAATCACAGATACGCAGTATTTT
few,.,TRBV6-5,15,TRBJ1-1,CASSDSRAMNTEAFF,TGTGCCAGCAGTGACTCCAGGGCCATGAACACTGAAGCTTTCTTT
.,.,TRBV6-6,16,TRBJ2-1,CASSYSNLASYNEQFF,TGTGCCAGCAGTTACTCGAACCTAGCGTCCTACAATGAGCAGTTCTTC
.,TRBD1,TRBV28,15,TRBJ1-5,CASGKPDRGGQPQHF,TGTGCCAGCGGAAAACCGGACAGGGGAGGTCAGCCCCAGCATTTT
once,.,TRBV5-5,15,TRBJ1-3,CASSLGEATGNTIYF,TGTGCCAGCAGCTTGGGTGAGGCCACTGGAAACACCATATATTTT
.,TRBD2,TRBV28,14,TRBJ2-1,CASSLAGVADEQFF,TGTGCCAGCAGTCTAGCGGGAGTTGCGGATGAGCAGTTCTTC
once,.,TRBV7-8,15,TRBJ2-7,CASSFTTGLPNEQYF,TGTGCCAGCAGCTTTACCACAGGGTTACCCAACGAGCAGTACTTC
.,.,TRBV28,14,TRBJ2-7,CASRQDRLFYEQYF,TGTGCCAGCAGGCAGGACAGATTATTCTACGAGCAGTACTTC
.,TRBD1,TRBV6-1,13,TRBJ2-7,CASSDMTGDEQYF,TGTGCCAGCAGTGACATGACAGGGGACGAGCAGTACTTC
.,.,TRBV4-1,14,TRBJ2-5,CASSQDSRQETQYF,TGCGCCAGCAGCCAAGATAGCAGACAAGAGACCCAGTACTTC
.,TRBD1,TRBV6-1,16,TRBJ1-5,CASSEKGDRVGQPQHF,TGTGCCAGCAGTGAAAAGGGGGACAGGGTAGGCCAGCCCCAGCATTTT
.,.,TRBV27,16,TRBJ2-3,CASSLWGDWDADTQYF,TGTGCCAGCAGTTTATGGGGGGATTGGGACGCAGATACGCAGTATTTT
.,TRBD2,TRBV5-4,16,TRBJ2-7,CASSPGTSGSYHEQYF,TGTGCCAGCAGCCCCGGGACTAGCGGGAGTTACCACGAGCAGTACTTC
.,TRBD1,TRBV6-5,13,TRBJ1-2,CASSPDRVIGYTF,TGTGCCAGCAGCCCGGACAGGGTGATTGGCTACACCTTC
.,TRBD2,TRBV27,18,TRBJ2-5,CASSSRDVVAGGQETQYF,TGTGCCAGCAGTTCACGAGACGTTGTAGCGGGTGGACAAGAGACCCAGTACTTC
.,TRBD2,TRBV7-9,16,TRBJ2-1,CASSLGTSGIVHEQFF,TGTGCCAGCAGCTTAGGGACTAGCGGTATCGTCCATGAGCAGTTCTTC
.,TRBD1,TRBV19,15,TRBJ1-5,CASSIAPGGSQPQHF,TGTGCCAGTAGTATAGCCCCAGGGGGCAGTCAGCCCCAGCATTTT
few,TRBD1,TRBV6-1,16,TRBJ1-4,CASSESPGQGYEKLFF,TGTGCCAGCAGTGAAAGTCCGGGACAGGGGTATGAAAAACTGTTTTTT
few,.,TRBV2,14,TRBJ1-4,CASSSNRLNEKLFF,TGTGCCAGCAGTAGTAACAGACTAAATGAAAAACTGTTTTTT
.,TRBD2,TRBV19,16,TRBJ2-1,CASSPTLAGVGNEQFF,TGTGCCAGTAGCCCGACACTAGCGGGAGTTGGCAATGAGCAGTTCTTC
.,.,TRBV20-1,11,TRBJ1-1,CSATRQTEAFF,TGCAGTGCGACCAGGCAGACTGAAGCTTTCTTT
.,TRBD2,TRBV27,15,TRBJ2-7,CASSSLGGTHYEQYF,TGTGCCAGCAGTTCCTTGGGAGGGACGCACTACGAGCAGTACTTC
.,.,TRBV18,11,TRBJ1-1,CASSTQGSAFF,TGTGCCAGCTCGACCCAGGGCTCTGCTTTCTTT
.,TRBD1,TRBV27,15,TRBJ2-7,CASRPGTGEDYEQYF,TGTGCCAGCCGACCCGGGACAGGGGAGGACTACGAGCAGTACTTC
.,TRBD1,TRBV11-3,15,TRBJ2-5,CASSLGTGGAETQYF,TGTGCCAGCAGCTTAGGGACAGGGGGCGCGGAGACCCAGTACTTC
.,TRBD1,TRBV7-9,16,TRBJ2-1,CASSPKQGPSYNEQFF,TGTGCCAGCAGCCCAAAACAGGGGCCCTCCTACAATGAGCAGTTCTTC
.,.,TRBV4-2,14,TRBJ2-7,CASSQDNLPYEQYF,TGTGCCAGCAGCCAAGATAATCTCCCCTACGAGCAGTACTTC
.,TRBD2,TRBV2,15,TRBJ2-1,CASSQSSGAYNEQFF,TGTGCCAGCAGCCAATCTAGCGGCGCCTACAATGAGCAGTTCTTC
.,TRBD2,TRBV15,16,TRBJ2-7,CATSRSAGTGGYEQYF,TGTGCCACCAGCAGATCCGCCGGGACGGGGGGATACGAGCAGTACTTC
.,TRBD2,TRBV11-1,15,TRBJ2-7,CASSPWAGGPYEQYF,TGTGCCAGCAGTCCCTGGGCGGGAGGGCCGTACGAGCAGTACTTC
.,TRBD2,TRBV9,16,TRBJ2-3,CASSAGLAGGPDTQYF,TGTGCCAGCAGCGCGGGACTAGCGGGAGGGCCAGATACGCAGTATTTT
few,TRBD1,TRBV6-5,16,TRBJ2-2,CASSSSPTGYIGELFF,TGTGCCAGCAGTTCCAGCCCGACAGGGTATATCGGGGAGCTGTTTTTT
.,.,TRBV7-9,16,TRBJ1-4,CASRAGTTATNEKLFF,TGTGCCAGCAGGGCCGGGACAACTGCAACTAATGAAAAACTGTTTTTT
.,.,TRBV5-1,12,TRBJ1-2,CASRVGPGGYTF,TGCGCCAGCAGGGTGGGGCCTGGTGGCTACACCTTC
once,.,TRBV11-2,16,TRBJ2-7,CASSRARVGSVYEQYF,TGTGCCAGCAGTCGAGCCAGGGTCGGGAGTGTGTACGAGCAGTACTTC
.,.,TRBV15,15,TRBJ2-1,CATSRVPSGDNEQFF,TGTGCCACCAGCAGAGTACCGTCGGGGGACAATGAGCAGTTCTTC
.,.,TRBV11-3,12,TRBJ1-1,CASSLDAGEAFF,TGTGCCAGCAGCTTAGATGCAGGTGAAGCTTTCTTT
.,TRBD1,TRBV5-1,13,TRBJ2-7,CASSLGAGGEQYF,TGCGCCAGCAGCTTGGGGGCAGGGGGCGAGCAGTACTTC
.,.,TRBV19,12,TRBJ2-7,CASSAQGYEQYF,TGTGCCAGTAGTGCACAGGGTTACGAGCAGTACTTC
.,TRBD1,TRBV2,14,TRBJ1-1,CASSEGGRGREAFF,TGTGCCAGCAGTGAAGGTGGCAGGGGGCGGGAAGCTTTCTTT
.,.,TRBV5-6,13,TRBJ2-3,CASSLTGSDTQYF,TGTGCCAGCAGCTTAACGGGTTCAGATACGCAGTATTTT
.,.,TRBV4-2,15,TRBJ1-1,CASSLRDRQNTEAFF,TGTGCCAGCAGCCTCCGAGACAGGCAGAACACTGAAGCTTTCTTT